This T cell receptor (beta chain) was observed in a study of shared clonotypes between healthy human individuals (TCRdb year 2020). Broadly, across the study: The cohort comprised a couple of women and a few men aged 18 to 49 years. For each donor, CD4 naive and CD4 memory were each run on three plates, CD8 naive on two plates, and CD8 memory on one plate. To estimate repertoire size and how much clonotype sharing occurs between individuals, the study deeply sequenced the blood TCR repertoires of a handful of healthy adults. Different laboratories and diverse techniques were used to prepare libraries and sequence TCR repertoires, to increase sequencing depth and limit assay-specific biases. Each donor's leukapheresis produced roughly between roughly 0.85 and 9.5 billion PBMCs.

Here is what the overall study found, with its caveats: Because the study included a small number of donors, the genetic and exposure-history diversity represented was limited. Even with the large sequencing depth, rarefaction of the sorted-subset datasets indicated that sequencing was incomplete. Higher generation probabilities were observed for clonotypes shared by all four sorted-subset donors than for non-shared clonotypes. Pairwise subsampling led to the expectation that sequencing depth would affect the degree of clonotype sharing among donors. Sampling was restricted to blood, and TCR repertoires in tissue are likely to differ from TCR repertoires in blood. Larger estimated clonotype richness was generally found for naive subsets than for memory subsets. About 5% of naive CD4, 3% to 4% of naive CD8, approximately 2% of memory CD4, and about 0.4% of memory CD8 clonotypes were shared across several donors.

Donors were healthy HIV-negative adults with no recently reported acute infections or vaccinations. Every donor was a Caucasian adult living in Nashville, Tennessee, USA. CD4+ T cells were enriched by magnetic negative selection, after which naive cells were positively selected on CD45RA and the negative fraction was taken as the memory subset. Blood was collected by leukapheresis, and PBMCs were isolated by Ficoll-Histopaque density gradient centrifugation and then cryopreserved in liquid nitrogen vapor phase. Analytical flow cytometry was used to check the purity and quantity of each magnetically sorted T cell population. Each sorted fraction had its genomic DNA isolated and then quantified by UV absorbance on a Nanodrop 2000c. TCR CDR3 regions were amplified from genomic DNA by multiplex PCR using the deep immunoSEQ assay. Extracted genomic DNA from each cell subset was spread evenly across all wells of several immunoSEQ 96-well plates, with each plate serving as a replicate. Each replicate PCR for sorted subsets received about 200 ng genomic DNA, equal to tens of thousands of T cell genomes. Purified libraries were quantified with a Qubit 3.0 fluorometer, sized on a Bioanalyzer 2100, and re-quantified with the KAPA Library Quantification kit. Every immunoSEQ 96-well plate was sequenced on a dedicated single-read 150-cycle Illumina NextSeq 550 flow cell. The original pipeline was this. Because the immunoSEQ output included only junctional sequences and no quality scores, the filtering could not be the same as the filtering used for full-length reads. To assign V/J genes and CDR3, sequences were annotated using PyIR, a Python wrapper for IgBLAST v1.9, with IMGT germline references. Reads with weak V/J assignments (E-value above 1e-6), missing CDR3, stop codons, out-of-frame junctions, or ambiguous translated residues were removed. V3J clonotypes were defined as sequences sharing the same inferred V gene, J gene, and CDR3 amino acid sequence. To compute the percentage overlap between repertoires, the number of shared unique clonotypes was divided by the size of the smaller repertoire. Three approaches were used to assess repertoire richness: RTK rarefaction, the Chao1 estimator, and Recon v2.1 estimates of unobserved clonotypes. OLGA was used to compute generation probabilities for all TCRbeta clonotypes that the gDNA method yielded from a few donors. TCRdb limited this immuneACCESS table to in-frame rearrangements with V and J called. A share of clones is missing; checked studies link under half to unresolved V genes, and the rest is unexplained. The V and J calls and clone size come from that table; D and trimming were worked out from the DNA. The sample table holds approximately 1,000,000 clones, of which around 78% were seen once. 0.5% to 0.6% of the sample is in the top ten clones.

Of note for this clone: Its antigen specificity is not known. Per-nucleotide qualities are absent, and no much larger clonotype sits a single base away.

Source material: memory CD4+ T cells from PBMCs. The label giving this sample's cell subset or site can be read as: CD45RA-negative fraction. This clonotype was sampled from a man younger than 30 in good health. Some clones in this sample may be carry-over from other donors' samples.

The CDR3: CASSAGADTQYF. The nucleotide sequence is given as TGTGCCAGCAGTGCGGGTGCAGATACGCAGTATTTT. The sequence joins TRBV2 to TRBJ2-3, with the D segment identity uncertain. V and J lose 4 bases and 4 bases, and a span of 6 bases separates them. The CDR3 contains 12 residues, cysteine and phenylalanine counted. Only CDR3 DNA is held: 36 bases, read in frame from base 1. CDR1 and CDR2, looked up from the germline V gene, are SNHLY and FYNNEI.